Listed below are T cell receptor beta chains from one sample, sequenced in a study of OX40 agonist ivuxolimab in advanced cancers. This table comes from immunoSEQ multiplex PCR, and its TCRdb copy is limited to in-frame clones, with some not included. The table includes about 80,000 clones, around 84% detected once. The source was CD4+ or CD8+ T cells sorted from blood, collected in a trial of the OX40 agonist ivuxolimab. The receptors stem from an adult with an advanced solid tumor such as melanoma, head and neck, liver or kidney cancer. The CDR3 runs from the conserved cysteine through the conserved F or W. D genes are given only for firm matches. A row's size may be missing; if present it is once, few, many or a size class.

abundance: NA
v_gene: TRBV4-3
j_gene: TRBJ2-4
d_gene: TRBD2
CDR3nt: TGCGCCAGCAGCCAAGAATGGGGGGGTTTAGCCAAAAACATTCAGTACTTC
CDR3aa: CASSQEWGGLAKNIQYF

abundance: few
v_gene: TRBV7-8
j_gene: TRBJ2-1
d_gene: TRBD2
CDR3nt: TGTGCCAGCAGCCCTAGCGGGGGGGCTGCGGCTGAGCAGTTCTTC
CDR3aa: CASSPSGGAAAEQFF

abundance: NA
v_gene: TRBV7-7
j_gene: TRBJ2-7
d_gene: TRBD1
CDR3nt: TGTGCCAGCAGCCAACCCGGGACAGGAGCCTACGAGCAGTACTTC
CDR3aa: CASSQPGTGAYEQYF

abundance: NA
v_gene: TRBV7-8
j_gene: TRBJ2-1
d_gene: TRBD2
CDR3nt: TGTGCCAGCAGCTTTGCGGGAGGGCCGGTCAATGAGCAGTTCTTC
CDR3aa: CASSFAGGPVNEQFF

abundance: NA
v_gene: TRBV6-4
j_gene: TRBJ1-5
d_gene: NA
CDR3nt: TGTGCCAGCAGTGACTTCGGGGGTCAGCCCCAGCATTTT
CDR3aa: CASSDFGGQPQHF

abundance: NA
v_gene: TRBV5-1
j_gene: TRBJ1-4
d_gene: NA
CDR3nt: TGCGCCAGCAGTATTGACTTACGGCAGGGAACTAATGAAAAACTGTTTTTT
CDR3aa: CASSIDLRQGTNEKLFF

abundance: NA
v_gene: TRBV7-2
j_gene: TRBJ2-5
d_gene: NA
CDR3nt: TGTGCCAGCAGTGGAGGGGTGGGGGAGACCCAGTACTTC
CDR3aa: CASSGGVGETQYF

abundance: NA
v_gene: TRBV30
j_gene: TRBJ2-1
d_gene: NA
CDR3nt: TGTGCCTGGAGTGTAGGAGCCGGTAAGAATGAGCAGTTCTTC
CDR3aa: CAWSVGAGKNEQFF

abundance: NA
v_gene: TRBV13
j_gene: TRBJ2-3
d_gene: NA
CDR3nt: TGTGCCAGCAGCCAGGGAGGGGGGAGCACAGATACGCAGTATTTT
CDR3aa: CASSQGGGSTDTQYF

abundance: NA
v_gene: TRBV13
j_gene: TRBJ2-7
d_gene: NA
CDR3nt: TGTGCCACCATGTACGAGCAGTACTTC
CDR3aa: CATMYEQYF

abundance: NA
v_gene: TRBV2
j_gene: TRBJ2-3
d_gene: NA
CDR3nt: TGTGCCAGCAGCCCCACGGGGGGCCGGACAGATACGCAGTATTTT
CDR3aa: CASSPTGGRTDTQYF

abundance: NA
v_gene: TRBV5-1
j_gene: TRBJ1-1
d_gene: NA
CDR3nt: TGCGCCAGCAGCTTGGCGGGGTCGGGGAAAGCTTTCTTT
CDR3aa: CASSLAGSGKAFF

abundance: NA
v_gene: TRBV4-1
j_gene: TRBJ2-7
d_gene: NA
CDR3nt: TGCGCCAGCAGCCAAGGGATCGGACGCGGACAGTACTTC
CDR3aa: CASSQGIGRGQYF

abundance: NA
v_gene: TRBV28
j_gene: TRBJ2-3
d_gene: TRBD1
CDR3nt: TGTGCCAGCAGTTCGCCGGGACAGGCAGATACGCAGTATTTT
CDR3aa: CASSSPGQADTQYF

abundance: NA
v_gene: TRBV7-9
j_gene: TRBJ1-2
d_gene: NA
CDR3nt: TGTGCCAGCAGCTCTCAGGAGGATCGCTATGGCTACACCTTC
CDR3aa: CASSSQEDRYGYTF

abundance: NA
v_gene: TRBV27
j_gene: TRBJ1-5
d_gene: TRBD1
CDR3nt: TGTGCCAGCAGTTTAGGGACAGGGGATGGCCCCCAGCATTTT
CDR3aa: CASSLGTGDGPQHF

abundance: NA
v_gene: TRBV19
j_gene: TRBJ1-1
d_gene: TRBD1
CDR3nt: TGTGCCAGTATCGTGGCAGGGGGCATGAAGACATTT
CDR3aa: CASIVAGGMKTF

abundance: NA
v_gene: TRBV28
j_gene: TRBJ2-6
d_gene: TRBD1
CDR3nt: TGTGCCAGCAGAATTAACAGGGGGCGGGCTGGGGCCAACGTCCTGACTTTC
CDR3aa: CASRINRGRAGANVLTF

abundance: NA
v_gene: TRBV5-6
j_gene: TRBJ2-1
d_gene: NA
CDR3nt: TGTGCCAGCAGCTTGGAGGCCCTCCTAGCGAATGAGCAGTTCTTC
CDR3aa: CASSLEALLANEQFF

abundance: NA
v_gene: TRBV5-1
j_gene: TRBJ1-1
d_gene: NA
CDR3nt: TGCGCCAGCAGCTTGCCAGGCAGCAGGACTGAAGCTTTCTTT
CDR3aa: CASSLPGSRTEAFF

abundance: NA
v_gene: TRBV7-9
j_gene: TRBJ2-3
d_gene: TRBD2
CDR3nt: TGTGCCAGCAGCCCAGGACTAGCGGGAGAATCAGATACGCAGTATTTT
CDR3aa: CASSPGLAGESDTQYF

abundance: NA
v_gene: TRBV9
j_gene: TRBJ2-1
d_gene: TRBD2
CDR3nt: TGTGCCAGCAGCGCCGGGACTAGCGGGAGTAGGAATGAGCAGTTCTTC
CDR3aa: CASSAGTSGSRNEQFF

abundance: NA
v_gene: TRBV5-6
j_gene: TRBJ1-5
d_gene: TRBD1
CDR3nt: TGTGCCAGCAGCTTCTCCGGGACAGACCCTGGACAGCCCCAGCATTTT
CDR3aa: CASSFSGTDPGQPQHF

abundance: NA
v_gene: TRBV4-2
j_gene: TRBJ1-1
d_gene: TRBD1
CDR3nt: TGTGCCAGCAGCCAGAACAGGGGGCAGGCTTTCTTT
CDR3aa: CASSQNRGQAFF

abundance: NA
v_gene: TRBV6-5
j_gene: TRBJ2-7
d_gene: NA
CDR3nt: TGTGCCAGCAGTTACCGGGACGGGTCCTCCTACGAGCAGTACTTC
CDR3aa: CASSYRDGSSYEQYF

abundance: NA
v_gene: TRBV11-2
j_gene: TRBJ1-4
d_gene: NA
CDR3nt: TGTGCCAGCAGCCCCGAGGGAGTTCGATCTAATGAAAAACTGTTTTTT
CDR3aa: CASSPEGVRSNEKLFF

abundance: few
v_gene: TRBV2
j_gene: TRBJ1-4
d_gene: NA
CDR3nt: TGTGCCAGCAGCCCCGGGCTCGGGGGGGAAAAACTGTTTTTT
CDR3aa: CASSPGLGGEKLFF

abundance: NA
v_gene: TRBV5-1
j_gene: TRBJ2-7
d_gene: NA
CDR3nt: TGCGCCAGCAGCTTGGCCGAATTGGCAGTCCCCTACGAGCAGTACTTC
CDR3aa: CASSLAELAVPYEQYF

abundance: few
v_gene: TRBV4-2
j_gene: TRBJ2-3
d_gene: TRBD1
CDR3nt: TGTGCCAGCAGCCAAGAACAGGGGGTCACAGATACGCAGTATTTT
CDR3aa: CASSQEQGVTDTQYF

abundance: NA
v_gene: TRBV30
j_gene: TRBJ2-1
d_gene: NA
CDR3nt: TGTGCCTGGAGTGCAGCGGAGCAGTTCTTC
CDR3aa: CAWSAAEQFF

abundance: once
v_gene: TRBV9
j_gene: TRBJ1-4
d_gene: TRBD1
CDR3nt: TGTGCCAGCAGCGTAGGGACAGGGTGGAACGAAAAACTGTTTTTT
CDR3aa: CASSVGTGWNEKLFF

abundance: NA
v_gene: TRBV7-9
j_gene: TRBJ1-1
d_gene: TRBD1
CDR3nt: TGTGCCAGCAGCTTAGGTGACAGGGCGGACACTGAAGCTTTCTTT
CDR3aa: CASSLGDRADTEAFF

abundance: NA
v_gene: TRBV5-4
j_gene: TRBJ2-7
d_gene: TRBD2
CDR3nt: TGTGCCAGCAGCTCCCTTCTAAGCGGGGCCCTTCCCTACGAGCAGTACTTC
CDR3aa: CASSSLLSGALPYEQYF